This is a list of T cell receptor beta chains from one sample in a study of CD8 T cells in ankylosing spondylitis. TCRdb re-called the 5' RACE reads through MiXCR, storing one row per CDR3 protein. Among some 330,000 distinct CDR3 sequences listed, around 8% were seen once. The material sequenced was blood, either unsorted or a sorted T cell fraction (not recorded which). These receptors came from a male donor with ankylosing spondylitis. Both conserved end residues are part of each CDR3. The D gene is left open where the match is weak. Some rows have no size entry. The others give once, few or many, or a class for an expanded clone.

J | size | D | V | CDR3 | DNA
TRBJ2-1 | few | NA | TRBV12-3/TRBV12-4 | CASSFGAESYNEQFF | TGTGCCAGCAGTTTCGGGGCCGAATCCTACAATGAGCAGTTCTTC
TRBJ2-3 | many | TRBD2 | TRBV20-1 | CSARDPLAGEVDTQYF | TGCAGTGCTAGAGATCCCCTAGCGGGAGAGGTAGATACGCAGTATTTT
TRBJ1-2 | many | TRBD1 | TRBV4-1 | CASSQDLRDSYGYTF | TGCGCCAGCAGCCAAGACCTGAGGGACAGCTATGGCTACACCTTC
TRBJ2-3 | few | NA | TRBV7-9 | CASKWGATDTQYF | TGTGCCAGTAAGTGGGGGGCGACAGATACGCAGTATTTT
TRBJ2-1 | NA | NA | TRBV7-9 | CASSPGLLNAEQFF | TGTGCCAGCAGCCCAGGACTGTTGAACGCTGAGCAGTTCTTC
TRBJ2-7 | many | NA | TRBV5-1 | CASSPGIGYEQYF | TGCGCCAGCAGCCCTGGGATAGGGTACGAGCAGTACTTC
TRBJ2-7 | few | TRBD1 | TRBV18 | CASSQPRTGVGNEQYF | TGTGCCAGCTCACAACCGAGGACAGGGGTAGGAAACGAGCAGTACTTC
TRBJ2-1 | many | NA | TRBV5-6 | CASSLALEWAYNEQFF | TGTGCCAGCAGCTTGGCCTTGGAGTGGGCCTACAATGAGCAGTTCTTC
TRBJ1-4 | many | NA | TRBV12-3/TRBV12-4 | CASSFGREKLFF | TGTGCCAGCAGTTTTGGTCGAGAAAAACTGTTTTTT
TRBJ1-1 | few | NA | TRBV7-3 | CASSLNSHTEAFF | TGTGCCAGCAGCTTAAACAGCCACACTGAAGCTTTCTTT
TRBJ2-1 | NA | TRBD2 | TRBV7-2 | CASSSLAGALNEQFF | TGTGCCAGCAGCTCCCTAGCGGGAGCCCTCAATGAGCAGTTCTTC
TRBJ2-1 | many | TRBD1 | TRBV5-1 | CASSWDRGFEQFF | TGCGCCAGCAGCTGGGACAGGGGATTTGAGCAGTTCTTC
TRBJ2-1 | NA | TRBD1 | TRBV11-2 | CASSLIRDRVYNEQFF | TGTGCCAGCAGCTTAATAAGGGACAGGGTCTACAATGAGCAGTTCTTC
TRBJ2-7 | many | TRBD2 | TRBV20-1 | CSARSLAGPYEQYF | TGCAGTGCTAGAAGTCTAGCGGGACCCTACGAGCAGTACTTC
TRBJ2-5 | NA | NA | TRBV3-1 | CASSQGIWRFRETQYF | TGTGCCAGCAGCCAAGGAATTTGGCGTTTTCGAGAGACCCAGTACTTC
TRBJ2-1 | NA | NA | TRBV7-2 | CASSLAPSGYSYNEQFF | TGTGCCAGCAGCTTAGCGCCCAGCGGGTACTCCTACAATGAGCAGTTCTTC
TRBJ2-7 | NA | NA | TRBV29-1 | CSVGSTYEQYF | TGCAGCGTTGGTTCCACCTACGAGCAGTACTTC
TRBJ2-3 | NA | TRBD2 | TRBV5-6 | CASSSWTSGATDTQYF | TGTGCCAGCAGCTCGTGGACTAGCGGGGCAACAGATACGCAGTATTTT
TRBJ1-2 | many | TRBD1 | TRBV12-3/TRBV12-4 | CASSSPGTGNPNYGYTF | TGTGCCAGCAGTTCTCCCGGGACAGGGAACCCTAACTATGGCTACACCTTC
TRBJ2-7 | NA | NA | TRBV10-3 | CAISPGSPYEQYF | TGTGCCATCAGCCCAGGGAGCCCCTACGAGCAGTACTTC
TRBJ2-1 | many | TRBD1 | TRBV18 | CASSPGTGANNEQFF | TGTGCCAGCTCACCAGGGACAGGGGCTAACAATGAGCAGTTCTTC
TRBJ2-7 | NA | NA | TRBV7-2 | CASSQDKTIYEQHF | TGTGCCAGCAGCCAGGATAAGACCATTTACGAGCAGCACTTC
TRBJ1-2 | NA | TRBD1 | TRBV3-1 | CASSQARGNYGYTF | TGTGCCAGCAGCCAAGCCAGGGGGAACTATGGCTACACCTTC
TRBJ1-5 | NA | NA | TRBV12-3/TRBV12-4 | CASSPAGGGNQPQHF | TGTGCCAGCAGTCCCGCCGGGGGAGGCAATCAGCCCCAGCATTTT
TRBJ2-1 | few | NA | TRBV5-1 | CASSPAVYNEQFF | TGCGCCAGCAGTCCCGCCGTATACAATGAGCAGTTCTTC
TRBJ1-2 | NA | TRBD1 | TRBV28 | CASSRTGHYGYTF | TGTGCCAGCAGCAGGACAGGTCACTATGGCTACACCTTC
TRBJ2-2 | NA | TRBD1 | TRBV28 | CASEPDRVVAGELFF | TGTGCCAGCGAGCCGGACAGGGTAGTTGCTGGGGAGCTGTTTTTT
TRBJ2-1 | NA | TRBD2 | TRBV5-5 | CASSLRTSGRESNEQFF | TGTGCCAGCAGCTTGCGGACTAGCGGGAGGGAGTCCAATGAGCAGTTCTTC
TRBJ2-4 | NA | NA | TRBV20-1 | CSARDLAKNIQYF | TGCAGTGCTAGAGACCTAGCCAAAAACATTCAGTACTTC
TRBJ2-3 | NA | NA | TRBV30 | CAWDPRGHVTDTQYF | TGTGCCTGGGATCCTCGGGGCCACGTCACAGATACGCAGTATTTT
TRBJ2-3 | few | NA | TRBV20-1 | CSARTYRDTDTQYF | TGCAGTGCCCGGACGTACCGGGACACAGATACGCAGTATTTT
TRBJ2-3 | many | TRBD2 | TRBV12-3/TRBV12-4 | CASTPRGTSGSITDTQYF | TGTGCCAGCACCCCTAGGGGGACTAGCGGGAGCATCACAGATACGCAGTATTTT
TRBJ1-1 | few | NA | TRBV12-3/TRBV12-4 | CASSLGALEAFF | TGTGCCAGCAGCCTGGGGGCTCTTGAAGCTTTCTTT
TRBJ1-5 | few | TRBD1 | TRBV5-5 | CASSLDRGHQPQHF | TGTGCCAGCAGCCTGGACAGGGGCCATCAGCCCCAGCATTTT
TRBJ1-1 | few | NA | TRBV6-1 | CASSRIRGNTEAFF | TGTGCCAGCAGTCGTATCCGGGGGAACACTGAAGCTTTCTTT
TRBJ1-1 | few | NA | TRBV29-1 | CSVLQGGWTEAFF | TGCAGCGTTCTGCAGGGAGGGTGGACTGAAGCTTTCTTT
TRBJ2-7 | NA | TRBD1 | TRBV28 | CASSSQSWDRAYEQYF | TGTGCCAGCAGCTCCCAGTCGTGGGACAGGGCCTACGAGCAGTACTTC
TRBJ2-1 | few | TRBD2 | TRBV27 | CASSLSGRPSEFF | TGTGCCAGCAGTCTTAGCGGGAGGCCATCCGAGTTCTTC
TRBJ2-6 | few | NA | TRBV27 | CASPSRAGANVLTF | TGTGCCAGCCCTTCTCGAGCTGGGGCCAACGTCCTGACTTTC
TRBJ2-1 | NA | NA | TRBV18 | CASSPPVGEQFF | TGTGCCAGCTCACCACCGGTAGGTGAGCAGTTCTTC
TRBJ2-7 | NA | NA | TRBV7-6 | CASSLSSAREQYF | TGTGCCAGCAGCTTAAGTTCAGCGAGGGAGCAGTACTTC
TRBJ2-1 | NA | NA | TRBV14 | CASSHVSANEQFF | TGTGCCAGCAGCCACGTTAGCGCCAATGAGCAGTTCTTC
TRBJ2-1 | NA | TRBD2 | TRBV5-1 | CASSLGPPAGVFNEQFF | TGCGCCAGCAGCTTGGGGCCCCCAGCGGGAGTTTTTAATGAGCAGTTCTTC
TRBJ2-5 | NA | TRBD2 | TRBV6-2/TRBV6-3 | CASSFPSGRKMETQYF | TGTGCCAGCAGTTTCCCTAGCGGGAGAAAGATGGAGACCCAGTACTTC
TRBJ2-2 | many | NA | TRBV3-1 | CASSHILTNEAGELFF | TGTGCCAGCAGCCATATACTCACCAATGAGGCCGGGGAGCTGTTTTTT
TRBJ2-1 | NA | TRBD2 | TRBV30 | CAWGLAGDEQFF | TGTGCCTGGGGACTAGCGGGGGATGAGCAGTTCTTC
TRBJ1-5 | few | NA | TRBV29-1 | CSVLQGSQPQHF | TGCAGCGTCCTACAGGGTTCTCAGCCCCAGCATTTT
TRBJ1-6 | NA | TRBD1 | TRBV6-1 | CASRTGTENSPLHF | TGTGCCAGCAGAACCGGGACAGAGAATTCACCCCTCCACTTT
TRBJ2-1 | NA | TRBD2 | TRBV7-3 | CASSLSSSGGWGEQFF | TGTGCCAGCAGCTTAAGCTCTAGCGGGGGATGGGGGGAGCAGTTCTTC
TRBJ2-1 | few | NA | TRBV12-5 | CASGDSLYNEQFF | TGTGCTAGTGGGGACAGCCTTTACAATGAGCAGTTCTTC
TRBJ2-7 | many | NA | TRBV12-3/TRBV12-4 | CASSSDIYEQYF | TGTGCCAGCAGTTCTGACATCTACGAGCAGTACTTC
TRBJ2-7 | NA | NA | TRBV20-1 | CSARDLDGRSYEQYF | TGCAGTGCTAGGGATCTGGACGGTCGATCGTACGAGCAGTACTTC
TRBJ1-2 | few | NA | TRBV3-1 | CASSQGYREYGYTF | TGTGCCAGCAGCCAAGGGTATAGGGAGTATGGCTACACCTTC
TRBJ2-5 | many | NA | TRBV5-1 | CASSTGRRRETQYF | TGCGCCAGCAGCACAGGACGGCGTCGAGAGACCCAGTACTTC
TRBJ2-7 | few | NA | TRBV4-2 | CASSQSGRLFEQYF | TGTGCCAGCAGCCAAAGTGGAAGATTGTTCGAGCAGTACTTC